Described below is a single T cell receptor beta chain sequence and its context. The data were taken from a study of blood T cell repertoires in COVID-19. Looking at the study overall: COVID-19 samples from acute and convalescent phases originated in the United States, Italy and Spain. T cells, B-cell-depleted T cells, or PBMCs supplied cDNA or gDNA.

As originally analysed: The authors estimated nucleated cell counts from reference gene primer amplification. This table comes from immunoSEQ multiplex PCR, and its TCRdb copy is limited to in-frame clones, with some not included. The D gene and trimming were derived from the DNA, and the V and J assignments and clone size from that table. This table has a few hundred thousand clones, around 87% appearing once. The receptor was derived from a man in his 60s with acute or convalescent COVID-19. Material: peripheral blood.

CDR3 protein: CASSRTSGGAGEQFF. In nucleotides, the CDR3 is TGTGCCAGCAGCCGCACTAGCGGGGGGGCCGGTGAGCAGTTCTTC. The chain carries TRBV5-4 and TRBJ2-1; 13 bases agree with TRBD2. V lost 4 bases and J lost 9; bases outside the gene matches: 7. Germline loops: CDR1 SGHNT, CDR2 YYREEE (reference sequence). The CDR3 consists of 15 residues.